The source of this T cell receptor beta chain is a study of CD8 T cells in Susac syndrome. CD8+ and CD4+ blood T cells underwent TCR beta sequencing. The CDR3 sequence is 13 residues long. V was trimmed by 7 bases and J by 0 bases, leaving 9 bases between them. CDR1 MDHEN and CDR2 SYDVKM come from the germline V gene. Random hexamers primed reverse transcription of about 0.5 to 1 ug RNA. TCRdb re-called the immunoSEQ multiplex PCR reads through MiXCR, storing one row per CDR3 protein. The sample includes 50,000 or so distinct CDR3 sequences, 80% to 95% of them seen just once. The receptor was derived from a human donor in good health. Sequencing was done on a sample of CD8+ T cells from PBMCs. V and J are TRBV28 and TRBJ1-1, with a possible D match to TRBD1 (5 bases). Written as DNA, the CDR3 is TGTGCCAGCACCCTAGGGGTGAACACTGAAGCTTTCTTT. The encoded protein is CASTLGVNTEAFF.